A single TCR beta chain is shown here with its context. The antigen is undetermined. This sample was included in a study of T cells expressing NK-cell markers. Study background: All TCR beta repertoires analysed originated from sorted CD3+CD56+NKG2C+, CD3+CD56+NKG2C- and CD3+CD56-NKG2C+ T cells. Within the sequenced cohort of eight donors, seven exhibited HCMV seropositivity and one was seronegative.

Findings and caveats of the study: These clonotypes, the leaders elsewhere, also led the CD3+CD56-NKG2C+ fraction in four donors.

Looked up from germline, CDR1 is MNHNY and CDR2 is SVGAGI (reference sequence). The length of the CDR3 is 13 residues. TCRdb processed the 5' RACE reads again and assigns one entry to each CDR3 protein, with no DNA. The sample data list 400,000 to 550,000 distinct CDR3 sequences. The clonotype originates from a woman between 18 and 69 years old in good health. J is TRBJ2-1 and V is TRBV6-6. The sequencing input was blood T cells: a sorted CD56 or NKG2C T cell subset, CD4+ or CD8+ T cells, or bulk PBMC T cells (not recorded which). CDR3 protein: CATDVEERNEQFF.